The subject of this entry is one T cell receptor beta chain. Its antigen is undetermined. TCRdb re-called the reads through MiXCR, storing one row per CDR3 protein. Of fewer than 350,000 distinct CDR3 sequences listed, roughly 29% are singletons. Trimming left V 3 bases short and J 3 bases short, with 11 bases between. The CDR3 is made up of 14 amino acids. The germline V gene has CDR1 SGHTA and CDR2 FQGTGA. This sample was taken from a study of T cell repertoires in cytomegalovirus infection. The sequencing here drew on cultured PBMCs, taken from culture after CMV antigen stimulation. This chain joins TRBV7-3 and TRBJ1-1, with a possible D match to TRBD1 (6 bases). The origin of this receptor is a human donor in good health (CMV status not recorded). Some clones in this sample may be carry-over from other donors' samples. The CDR3 nucleotides read TGTGCCAGCAGCTTGACAGGTTTGGACACTGAAGCTTTCTTT. Translating it yields CASSLTGLDTEAFF.